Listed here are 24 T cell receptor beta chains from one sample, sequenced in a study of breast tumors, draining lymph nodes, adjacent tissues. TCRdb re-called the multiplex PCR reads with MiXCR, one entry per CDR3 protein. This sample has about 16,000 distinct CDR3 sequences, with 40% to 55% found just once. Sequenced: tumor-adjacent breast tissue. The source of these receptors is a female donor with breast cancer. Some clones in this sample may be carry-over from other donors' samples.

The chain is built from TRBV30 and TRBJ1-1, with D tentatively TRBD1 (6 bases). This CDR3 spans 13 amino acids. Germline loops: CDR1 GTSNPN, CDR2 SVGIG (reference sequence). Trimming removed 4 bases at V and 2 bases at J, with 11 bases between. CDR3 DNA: TGTGCCTGGATCCCACAGGGTAACACTGAAGCTTTCTTT. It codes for CAWIPQGNTEAFF.

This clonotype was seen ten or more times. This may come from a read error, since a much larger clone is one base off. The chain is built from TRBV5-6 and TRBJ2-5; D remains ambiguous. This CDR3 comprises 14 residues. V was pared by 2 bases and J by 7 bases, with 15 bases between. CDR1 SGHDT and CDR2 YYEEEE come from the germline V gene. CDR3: CASSFELSEGTQYF. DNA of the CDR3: TGTGCCAGCAGCTTCGAACTCTCAGAAGGGACCCAGTACTTC. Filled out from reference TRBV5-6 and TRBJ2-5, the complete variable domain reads DAGVTQSPTHLIKTRGQQVTLRCSPKSGHDTVSWYQQALGQGPQFIFQYYEEEERQRGNFPDRFSGHQFPNYSSELNVNALLLGDSALYLCASSFELSEGTQYFGPGTRLLVL.

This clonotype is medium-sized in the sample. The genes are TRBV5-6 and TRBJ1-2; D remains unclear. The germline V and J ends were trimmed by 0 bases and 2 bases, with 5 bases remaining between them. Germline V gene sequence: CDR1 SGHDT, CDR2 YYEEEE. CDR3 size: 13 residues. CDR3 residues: CASSLGGNYGYTF. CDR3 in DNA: TGTGCCAGCAGCTTGGGGGGAAACTATGGCTACACCTTC.

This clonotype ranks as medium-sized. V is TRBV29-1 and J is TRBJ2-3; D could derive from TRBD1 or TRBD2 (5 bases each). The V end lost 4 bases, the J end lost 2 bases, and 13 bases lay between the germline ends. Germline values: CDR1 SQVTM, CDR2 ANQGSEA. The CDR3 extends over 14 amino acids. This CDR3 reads CSVAWSGTTDTQYF. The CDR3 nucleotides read TGCAGCGTTGCATGGTCGGGGACCACAGATACGCAGTATTTT.

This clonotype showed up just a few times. The DNA for the CDR3 is TGTGCCAGCAGCTTGGGACCCCGGGAACTAAAGGGAGCTTTCTTT. This sequence encodes CASSLGPRELKGAFF. The chain employs TRBV5-4 and TRBJ1-1; unclear D gene. The CDR3 runs to 15 residues. Germline loops: CDR1 SGHNT, CDR2 YYREEE (reference sequence). The V and J ends lost 0 bases and 10 bases respectively, with 19 bases between them.

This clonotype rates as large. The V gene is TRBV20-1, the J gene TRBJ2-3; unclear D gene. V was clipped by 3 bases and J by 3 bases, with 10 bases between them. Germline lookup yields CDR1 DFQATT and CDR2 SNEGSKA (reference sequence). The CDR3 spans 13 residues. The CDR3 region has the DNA TGCAGTGCTAGGGAAAGCTTGACAGATACGCAGTATTTT. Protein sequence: CSARESLTDTQYF.

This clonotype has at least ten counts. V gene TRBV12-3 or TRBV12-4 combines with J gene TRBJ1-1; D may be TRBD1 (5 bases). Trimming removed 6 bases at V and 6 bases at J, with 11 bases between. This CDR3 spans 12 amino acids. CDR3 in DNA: TGTGCCAGCAGAATTTGGGGGTCTGAAGCTTTCTTT. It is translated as CASRIWGSEAFF.

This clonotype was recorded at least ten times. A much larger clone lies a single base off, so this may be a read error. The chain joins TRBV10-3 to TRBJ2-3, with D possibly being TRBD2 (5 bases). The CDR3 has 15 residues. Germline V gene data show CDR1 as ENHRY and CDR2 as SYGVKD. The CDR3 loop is CAISEMDPSTDTQCF. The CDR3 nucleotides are TGTGCCATCAGTGAGATGGACCCTAGCACAGATACGCAGTGTTTT.

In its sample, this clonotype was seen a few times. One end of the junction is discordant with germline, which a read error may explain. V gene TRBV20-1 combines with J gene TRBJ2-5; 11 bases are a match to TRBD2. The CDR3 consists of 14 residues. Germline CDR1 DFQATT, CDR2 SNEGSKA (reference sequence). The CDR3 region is CGAISGGGKGTQYF. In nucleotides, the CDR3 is TGCGGTGCTATTAGCGGGGGGGGGAAAGGGACCCAGTACTTC.

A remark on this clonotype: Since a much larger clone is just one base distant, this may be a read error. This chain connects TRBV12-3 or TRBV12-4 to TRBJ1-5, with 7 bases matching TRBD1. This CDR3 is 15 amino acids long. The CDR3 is CANSSDRHSNQPQHF. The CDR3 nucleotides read TGTGCCAACAGTTCGGACAGGCATAGCAATCAGCCCCAGCATTTT.

The CDR3 region has the DNA TGTGCCAGCAGTTCAACGGACAGAGGGTACGAGCAGTACTTC. Its protein product is CASSSTDRGYEQYF. The chain carries TRBV6-5 and TRBJ2-7, with TRBD1 as a possible D gene (6 bases). This CDR3 region has 14 residues. V dropped 4 bases and J dropped 4 bases, with 14 bases sitting between them. Germline-derived CDR1 and CDR2 are MNHEY and SVGAGI.

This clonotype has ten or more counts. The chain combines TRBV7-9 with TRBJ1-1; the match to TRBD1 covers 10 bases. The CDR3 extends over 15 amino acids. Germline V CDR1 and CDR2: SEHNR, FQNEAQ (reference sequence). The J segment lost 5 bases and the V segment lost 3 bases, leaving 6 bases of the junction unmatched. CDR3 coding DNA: TGTGCCAGCAGCTTCTCCGGGACAGGGGTTACTGAAGCTTTCTTT. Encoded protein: CASSFSGTGVTEAFF.

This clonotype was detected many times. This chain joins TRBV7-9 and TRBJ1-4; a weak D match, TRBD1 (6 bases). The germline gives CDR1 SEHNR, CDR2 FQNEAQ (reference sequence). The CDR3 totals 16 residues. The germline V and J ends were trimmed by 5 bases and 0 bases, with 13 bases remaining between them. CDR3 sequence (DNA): TGTGCCAGCAGCCTCGGGGGCCCAGCAACTAATGAAAAACTGTTTTTT. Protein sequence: CASSLGGPATNEKLFF.

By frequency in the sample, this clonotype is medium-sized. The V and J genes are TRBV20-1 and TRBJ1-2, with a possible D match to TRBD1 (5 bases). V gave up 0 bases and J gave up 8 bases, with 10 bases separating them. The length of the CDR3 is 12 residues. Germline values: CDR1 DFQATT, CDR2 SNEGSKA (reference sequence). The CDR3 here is CSARDQRGGYTF. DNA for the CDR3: TGCAGTGCTAGAGATCAAAGGGGAGGCTACACCTTC.

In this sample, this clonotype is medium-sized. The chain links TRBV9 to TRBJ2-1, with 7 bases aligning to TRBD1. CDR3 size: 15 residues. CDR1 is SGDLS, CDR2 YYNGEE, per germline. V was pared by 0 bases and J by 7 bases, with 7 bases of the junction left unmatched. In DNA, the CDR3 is TGTGCCAGCAGCGTAGTCGGACAGGCGTTGAATGAGCAGTTCTTC. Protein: CASSVVGQALNEQFF. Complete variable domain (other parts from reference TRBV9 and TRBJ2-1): DSGVTQTPKHLITATGQRVTLRCSPRSGDLSVYWYQQSLDQGLQFLIQYYNGEERAKGNILERFSAQQFPDLHSELNLSSLELGDSALYFCASSVVGQALNEQFFGPGTRLTVL.

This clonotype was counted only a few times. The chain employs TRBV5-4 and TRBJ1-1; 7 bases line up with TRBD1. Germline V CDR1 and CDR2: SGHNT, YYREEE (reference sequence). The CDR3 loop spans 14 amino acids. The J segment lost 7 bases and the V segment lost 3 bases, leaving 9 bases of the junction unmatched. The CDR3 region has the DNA TGTGCCAGCAGCTCGTGGACAGGTGGATTTGAAGCTTTCTTT. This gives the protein CASSSWTGGFEAFF.

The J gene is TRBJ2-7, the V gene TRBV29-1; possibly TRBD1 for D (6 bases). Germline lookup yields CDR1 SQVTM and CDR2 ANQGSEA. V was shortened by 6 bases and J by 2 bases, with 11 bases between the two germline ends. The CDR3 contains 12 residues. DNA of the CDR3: TGCAGCGTGTCGGACAGCACCTACGAGCAGTACTTC. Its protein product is CSVSDSTYEQYF.

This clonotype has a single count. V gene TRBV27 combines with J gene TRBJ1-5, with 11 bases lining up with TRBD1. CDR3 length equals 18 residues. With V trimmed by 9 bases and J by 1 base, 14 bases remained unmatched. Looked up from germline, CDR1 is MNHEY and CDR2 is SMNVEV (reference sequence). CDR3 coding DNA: TGTGCCAGTCCGTGCCTGGGACAGGGGGTATGGAGCAATCAGCCCCAGCATTTT. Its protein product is CASPCLGQGVWSNQPQHF.

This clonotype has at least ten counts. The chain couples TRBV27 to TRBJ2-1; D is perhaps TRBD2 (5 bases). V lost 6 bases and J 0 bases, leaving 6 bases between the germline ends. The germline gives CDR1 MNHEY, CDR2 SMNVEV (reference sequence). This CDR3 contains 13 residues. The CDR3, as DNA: TGTGCCAGCAGGGGGAGCTCCTACAATGAGCAGTTCTTC. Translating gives CASRGSSYNEQFF.

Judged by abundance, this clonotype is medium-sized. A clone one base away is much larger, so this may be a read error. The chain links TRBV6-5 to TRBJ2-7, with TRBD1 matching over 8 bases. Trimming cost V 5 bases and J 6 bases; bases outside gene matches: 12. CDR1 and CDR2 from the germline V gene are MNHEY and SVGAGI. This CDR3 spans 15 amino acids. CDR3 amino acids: CASSPDWRTGREQYF. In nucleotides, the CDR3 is TGTGCCAGCAGTCCAGACTGGAGGACAGGGCGCGAGCAGTACTTC.

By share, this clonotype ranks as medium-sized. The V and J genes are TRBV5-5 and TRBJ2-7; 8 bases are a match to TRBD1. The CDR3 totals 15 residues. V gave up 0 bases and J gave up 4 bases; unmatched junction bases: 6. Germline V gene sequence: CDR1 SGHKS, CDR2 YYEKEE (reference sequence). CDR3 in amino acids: CASSLEGQGLYEQYF. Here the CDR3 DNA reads TGTGCCAGCAGCTTGGAAGGACAGGGATTGTACGAGCAGTACTTC.

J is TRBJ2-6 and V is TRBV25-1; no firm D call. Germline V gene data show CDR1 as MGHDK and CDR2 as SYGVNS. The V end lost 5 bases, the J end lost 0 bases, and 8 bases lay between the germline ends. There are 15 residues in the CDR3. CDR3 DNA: TGTGCCAGCAGTTCTTGGAGCTCTGGGGCCAACGTCCTGACTTTC. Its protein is CASSSWSSGANVLTF. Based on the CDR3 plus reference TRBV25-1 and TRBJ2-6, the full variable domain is EADIYQTPRYLVIGTGKKITLECSQTMGHDKMYWYQQDPGMELHLIHYSYGVNSTEKGDLSSESTVSRIRTEHFPLTLESARPSHTSQYLCASSSWSSGANVLTFGAGSRLTVL.

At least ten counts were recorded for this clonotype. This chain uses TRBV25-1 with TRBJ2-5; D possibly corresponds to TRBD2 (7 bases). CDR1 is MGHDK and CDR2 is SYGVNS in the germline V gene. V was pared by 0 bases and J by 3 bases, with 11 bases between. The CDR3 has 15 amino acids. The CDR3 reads CASSEYRGAEETQYF. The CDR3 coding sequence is TGTGCCAGCAGTGAATACCGGGGGGCTGAAGAGACCCAGTACTTC.

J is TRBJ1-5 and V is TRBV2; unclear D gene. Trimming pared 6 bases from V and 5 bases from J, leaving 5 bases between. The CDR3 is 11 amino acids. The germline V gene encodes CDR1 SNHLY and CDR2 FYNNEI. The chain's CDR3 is CASRMDQPQHF. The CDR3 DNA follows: TGTGCCAGCAGGATGGATCAGCCCCAGCATTTT. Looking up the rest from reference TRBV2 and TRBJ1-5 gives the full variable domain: EPEVTQTPSHQVTQMGQEVILRCVPISNHLYFYWYRQILGQKVEFLVSFYNNEISEKSEIFDDQFSVERPDGSNFTLKIRSTKLEDSAMYFCASRMDQPQHFGDGTRLSIL.